Listed below are T cell receptor beta chains from one sample, sequenced in a study of cytomegalovirus exposure and HLA in healthy donors. Sequencing was performed with immunoSEQ multiplex PCR; in TCRdb, only in-frame clones are kept and a portion is missing. Found here are around 75,000 clones; the top ten clones hold about 0.83%. Source material: PBMCs. The receptors shown here come from a boy younger than 18 in good health and CMV-seronegative. CDR3s include the opening cysteine and the closing phenylalanine or tryptophan. A D gene is named only where the DNA matches it firmly.

J | V | D | DNA | CDR3
TRBJ2-1 | TRBV4-1 | TRBD2 | TGCGCCAGCAGCCAAGATCCGGGGGGGAATCCGTTCTTC | CASSQDPGGNPFF
TRBJ1-2 | TRBV29-1 | . | TGCAGCGTTGTGCGGAGTGGGCAGGGCGCTGGCTACACCTTC | CSVVRSGQGAGYTF
TRBJ1-5 | TRBV2 | TRBD1 | TGTGCCAGCAGTTGGGGACAGAGTGATCAGCCCCAGCATTTT | CASSWGQSDQPQHF
TRBJ1-5 | TRBV5-4 | . | TGTGCCAGCAGCTTGGACAAAAATCAGCCCCAGCATTTT | CASSLDKNQPQHF
TRBJ1-1 | TRBV5-1 | . | TGCGCCAGCAGCTTGGGGGCAGCCAGCAACACTGAAGCTTTCTTT | CASSLGAASNTEAFF
TRBJ2-1 | TRBV7-6 | TRBD2 | TGTGCCAGCAGCGCCCCTAGCGGGAGTTCCTACAATGAGCAGTTCTTC | CASSAPSGSSYNEQFF
TRBJ1-2 | TRBV5-6 | TRBD1 | TGTGCCAGCAGTTCCGGGACAGGCCGTCCGCGGGACTATGGCTACACCTTC | CASSSGTGRPRDYGYTF
TRBJ2-1 | TRBV7-8 | TRBD2 | TGTGCCAGCAGCTTAGGACTAGCCTCCTACAATGAGCAGTTCTTC | CASSLGLASYNEQFF
TRBJ2-7 | TRBV28 | TRBD1 | TGTGCCAGTTCAGGGATCGACAGGGGATTCTACGAGCAGTACTTC | CASSGIDRGFYEQYF
TRBJ2-2 | TRBV30 | . | TGTGCCTGGAGTAAAATCCGACCCGACCCTCGACTGAAATCCGGGGAGCTGTTTTTT | CAWSKIRPDPRLKSGELFF
TRBJ1-1 | TRBV28 | . | TGTGCCAGCCGTATAGGAGGTGAAGCTTTCTTT | CASRIGGEAFF
TRBJ2-2 | TRBV6-5 | . | TGTGCCACTGGTCGGGGAACTACCAACACCGGGGAGCTGTTTTTT | CATGRGTTNTGELFF
TRBJ1-1 | TRBV30 | . | TGTGCCTGGAGTGTACTAGGGGGTGATACTGAAGCTTTCTTT | CAWSVLGGDTEAFF
TRBJ1-5 | TRBV11-2 | . | TGTGCCAGCAGCTTAGGTTATAGCAATCAGCCCCAGCATTTT | CASSLGYSNQPQHF
TRBJ2-7 | TRBV27 | TRBD1 | TGTGCCAGCAGTCAACCGGGACAGGGGGGGGAGCAGTACTTC | CASSQPGQGGEQYF
TRBJ1-1 | TRBV30 | TRBD1 | TGTGCCTGGAGTGTACAGGGGGTGAACACTGAAGCTTTCTTT | CAWSVQGVNTEAFF
TRBJ2-1 | TRBV4-2 | . | TGTGCCAGCAGCCAAGATTTGTGGGGAGACGAGCAGTTCTTC | CASSQDLWGDEQFF
TRBJ1-2 | TRBV30 | TRBD1 | TGTGCCTGGAGAGACCCACAGGGGGCGGAAGGCTACACCTTC | CAWRDPQGAEGYTF
TRBJ1-1 | TRBV29-1 | TRBD1 | TGCAGCGTTGGGACAGGGGCTTTCGTCGGGGACACTGAAGCTTTCTTT | CSVGTGAFVGDTEAFF
TRBJ2-7 | TRBV5-1 | TRBD1 | TGCGCCAGCAGCTTGAGACAGGGGCAGTACGAGCAGTACTTC | CASSLRQGQYEQYF
TRBJ2-1 | TRBV11-3 | TRBD2 | TGTGCCAGCAGCTTAACTAGCGGGGACCATGAGCAGTTCTTC | CASSLTSGDHEQFF
TRBJ1-2 | TRBV20-1 | . | TGCAGTGCTAGCTTTTTGGGCACTTCGCTCTTC | CSASFLGTSLF
TRBJ2-7 | TRBV4-2 | TRBD2 | TGTGCCAGCAGCCAAGGTACTAGCGGGACCTACGAGCAGTACTTC | CASSQGTSGTYEQYF
TRBJ2-7 | TRBV25-1 | TRBD1 | TGTGCCAGCAGTGAATCCCCCCCACAGGGGGGTCGATCCTACGAGCAGTACTTC | CASSESPPQGGRSYEQYF
TRBJ1-2 | TRBV6-5 | TRBD1 | TGTGCCAGCAGTTCTACCGGACAGGGAGGTTACGGCTACACCTTC | CASSSTGQGGYGYTF
TRBJ1-1 | TRBV29-1 | TRBD1 | TGCAGCGTCTTACAGGGGGCTCCTGAAGCTTTCTTT | CSVLQGAPEAFF
TRBJ1-5 | TRBV28 | . | TGTGCCAGCAGTTTTCGGGGGGGGCATCAGCCCCAGCATTTT | CASSFRGGHQPQHF
TRBJ2-2 | TRBV5-1 | TRBD1 | TGCGCCAGCAGCGAACGACAGGGCGACGGGGAGCTGTTTTTT | CASSERQGDGELFF
TRBJ2-7 | TRBV7-9 | TRBD2 | TGTGCCAGCAGCCCCGGACTAGCGGGAGATATCTACGAGCAGTACTTC | CASSPGLAGDIYEQYF
TRBJ1-2 | TRBV6-5 | . | TGTGCCAGCAGGTTGAGCAGGGATTATGGCTACACCTTC | CASRLSRDYGYTF
TRBJ1-2 | TRBV2 | . | TGTGCCAGCAGTGAGGGAGGAGGGGCTGGCGAGGGTGGCTACACCTTC | CASSEGGGAGEGGYTF
TRBJ1-6 | TRBV19 | . | TGTGCCAGTAGTATAGACAGGGGTAATTCACCCCTCCACTTT | CASSIDRGNSPLHF
TRBJ2-6 | TRBV19 | TRBD2 | TGTGCCAGTAGTCTGGCTAGCGGGAGGGTAGCTGGGGCCAACGTCCTGACTTTC | CASSLASGRVAGANVLTF
TRBJ2-1 | TRBV9 | . | TGTGCCAGCAGCGTAGATTCAGACTACAATGAGCAGTTCTTC | CASSVDSDYNEQFF
TRBJ2-1 | TRBV9 | TRBD2 | TGTGCCAGCAGCGTAGGACTAGCGGGGGTAAATGAGCAGTTCTTC | CASSVGLAGVNEQFF
TRBJ2-5 | TRBV2 | TRBD2 | TGTGCCAGCAGTGATCTTCTAGCGGAAGAGACCCAGTACTTC | CASSDLLAEETQYF
TRBJ2-7 | TRBV5-4 | TRBD1 | TGTGCCAGCAGCTCCTTAAGGACAGGGGGCCCTTTGGATGGCGAGCAGTACTTC | CASSSLRTGGPLDGEQYF